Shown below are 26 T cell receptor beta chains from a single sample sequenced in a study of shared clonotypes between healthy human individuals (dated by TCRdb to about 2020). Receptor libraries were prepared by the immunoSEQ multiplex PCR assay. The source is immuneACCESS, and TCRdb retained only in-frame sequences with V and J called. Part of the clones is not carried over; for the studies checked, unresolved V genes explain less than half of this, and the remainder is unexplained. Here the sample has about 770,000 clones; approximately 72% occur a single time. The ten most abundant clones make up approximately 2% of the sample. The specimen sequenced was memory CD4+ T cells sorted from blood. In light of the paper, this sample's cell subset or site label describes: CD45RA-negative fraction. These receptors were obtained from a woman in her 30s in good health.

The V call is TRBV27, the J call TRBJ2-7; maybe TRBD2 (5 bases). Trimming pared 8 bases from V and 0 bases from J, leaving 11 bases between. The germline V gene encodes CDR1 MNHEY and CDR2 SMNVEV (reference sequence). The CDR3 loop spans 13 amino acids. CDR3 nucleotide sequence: TGTGCCAGCGGGAGACCCTTCTCCTACGAGCAGTACTTC. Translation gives CASGRPFSYEQYF.

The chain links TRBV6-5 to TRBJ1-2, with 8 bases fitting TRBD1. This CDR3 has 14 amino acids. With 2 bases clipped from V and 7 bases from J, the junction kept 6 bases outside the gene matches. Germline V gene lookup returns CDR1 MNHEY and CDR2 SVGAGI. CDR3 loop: CASSYRSGGGGYTF. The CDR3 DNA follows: TGTGCCAGCAGTTACCGGTCAGGGGGCGGTGGCTACACCTTC.

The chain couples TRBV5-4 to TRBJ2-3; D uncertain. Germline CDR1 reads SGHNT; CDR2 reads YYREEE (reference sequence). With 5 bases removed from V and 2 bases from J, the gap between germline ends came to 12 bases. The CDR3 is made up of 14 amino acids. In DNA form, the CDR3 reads TGTGCCAGCAGTCAAACCCCCTACACAGATACGCAGTATTTT. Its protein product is CASSQTPYTDTQYF.

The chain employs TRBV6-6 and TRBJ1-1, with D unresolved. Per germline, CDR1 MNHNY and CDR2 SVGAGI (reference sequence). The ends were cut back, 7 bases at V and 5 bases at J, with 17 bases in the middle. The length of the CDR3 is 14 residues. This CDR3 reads CASTVISGGTEAFF. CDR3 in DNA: TGTGCCAGCACCGTAATCAGTGGAGGAACTGAAGCTTTCTTT.

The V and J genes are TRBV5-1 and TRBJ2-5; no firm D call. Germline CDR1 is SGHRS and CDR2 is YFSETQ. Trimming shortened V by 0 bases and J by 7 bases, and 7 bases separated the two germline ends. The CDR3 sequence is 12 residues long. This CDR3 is CASSLASGTQYF. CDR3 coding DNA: TGCGCCAGCAGCTTGGCTTCGGGGACCCAGTACTTC.

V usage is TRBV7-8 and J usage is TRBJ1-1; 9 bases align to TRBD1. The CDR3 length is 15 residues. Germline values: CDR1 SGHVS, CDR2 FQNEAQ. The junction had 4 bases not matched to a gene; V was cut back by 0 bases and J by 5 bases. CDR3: CASSLAGTGRTEAFF. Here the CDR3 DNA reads TGTGCCAGCAGCTTAGCCGGGACAGGGAGGACTGAAGCTTTCTTT.

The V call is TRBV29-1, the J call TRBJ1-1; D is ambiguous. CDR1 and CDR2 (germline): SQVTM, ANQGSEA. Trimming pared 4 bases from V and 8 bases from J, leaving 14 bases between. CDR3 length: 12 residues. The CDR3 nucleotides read TGCAGCGTTGGGTCCGGGAACGGGGAAGCTTTCTTT. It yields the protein CSVGSGNGEAFF.

CDR3 region: CASSLGRGPPWAYEQYF. The CDR3 DNA follows: TGTGCCAGCAGTTTAGGTAGGGGTCCACCCTGGGCTTACGAGCAGTACTTC. This chain connects TRBV27 to TRBJ2-7, with D perhaps TRBD1 (5 bases). The CDR3 runs 17 residues. Germline CDR1 MNHEY, CDR2 SMNVEV (reference sequence). Trimming left V 2 bases short and J 4 bases short, with 21 bases between.

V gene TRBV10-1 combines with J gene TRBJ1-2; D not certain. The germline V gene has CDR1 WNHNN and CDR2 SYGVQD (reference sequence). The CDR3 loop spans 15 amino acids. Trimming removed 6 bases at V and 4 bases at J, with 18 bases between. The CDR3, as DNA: TGCGCCAGCAGGGCTTTTCACCCTGCGCGCTATGGCTACACCTTC. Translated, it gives CASRAFHPARYGYTF.

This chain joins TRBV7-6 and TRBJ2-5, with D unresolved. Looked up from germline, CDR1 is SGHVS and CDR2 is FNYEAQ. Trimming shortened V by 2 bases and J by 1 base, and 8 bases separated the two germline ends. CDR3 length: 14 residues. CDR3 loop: CASSLTDFQETQYF. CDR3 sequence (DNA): TGTGCCAGCAGCTTAACCGACTTCCAAGAGACCCAGTACTTC. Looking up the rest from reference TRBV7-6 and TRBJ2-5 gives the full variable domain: GAGVSQSPRYKVTKRGQDVALRCDPISGHVSLYWYRQALGQGPEFLTYFNYEAQQDKSGLPNDRFSAERPEGSISTLTIQRTEQRDSAMYRCASSLTDFQETQYFGPGTRLLVL.

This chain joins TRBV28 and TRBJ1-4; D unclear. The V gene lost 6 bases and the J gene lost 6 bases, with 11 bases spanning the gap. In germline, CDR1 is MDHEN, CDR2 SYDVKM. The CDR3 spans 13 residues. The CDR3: CASSSVRDEKLFF. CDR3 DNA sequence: TGTGCCAGCAGCTCTGTAAGGGATGAAAAACTGTTTTTT.

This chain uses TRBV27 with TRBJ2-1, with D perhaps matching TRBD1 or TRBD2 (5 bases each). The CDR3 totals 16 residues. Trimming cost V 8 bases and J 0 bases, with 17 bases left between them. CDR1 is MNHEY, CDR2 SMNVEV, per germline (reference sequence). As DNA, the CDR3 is TGTGCCAGCGGGGGTGGAGTCACTAGCTCCTACAATGAGCAGTTCTTC. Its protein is CASGGGVTSSYNEQFF.

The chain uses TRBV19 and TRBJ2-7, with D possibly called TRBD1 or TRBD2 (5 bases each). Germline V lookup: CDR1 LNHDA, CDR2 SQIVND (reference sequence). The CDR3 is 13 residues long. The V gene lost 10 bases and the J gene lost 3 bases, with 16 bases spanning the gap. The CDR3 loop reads CATSGTEGYEQYF. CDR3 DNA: TGTGCCACCTCCGGGACGGAAGGCTACGAGCAGTACTTC.

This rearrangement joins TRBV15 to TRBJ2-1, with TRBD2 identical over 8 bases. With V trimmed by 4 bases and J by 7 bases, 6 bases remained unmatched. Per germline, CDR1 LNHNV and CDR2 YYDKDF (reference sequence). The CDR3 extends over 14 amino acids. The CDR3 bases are TGTGCCACCAGCACGACCGGGACTAGAAATGAGCAGTTCTTC. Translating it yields CATSTTGTRNEQFF.

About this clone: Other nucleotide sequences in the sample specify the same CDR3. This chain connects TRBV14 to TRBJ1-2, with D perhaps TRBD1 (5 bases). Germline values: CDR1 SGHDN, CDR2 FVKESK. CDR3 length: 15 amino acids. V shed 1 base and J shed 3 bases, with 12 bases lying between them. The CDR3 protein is CASSQASGGYYGYTF. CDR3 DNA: TGTGCCAGCAGCCAAGCGTCGGGGGGTTACTATGGCTACACCTTC.

This CDR3 reads CASSPAGTNEKLFF. CDR3 bases: TGTGCCAGCTCACCAGCGGGGACTAATGAAAAACTGTTTTTT. The chain has TRBV18 and TRBJ1-4; D is ambiguous. The V and J ends lost 2 bases and 2 bases respectively, with 6 bases between them. The CDR3 has 14 amino acids. The germline V gene encodes CDR1 KGHSH and CDR2 LQKENI.

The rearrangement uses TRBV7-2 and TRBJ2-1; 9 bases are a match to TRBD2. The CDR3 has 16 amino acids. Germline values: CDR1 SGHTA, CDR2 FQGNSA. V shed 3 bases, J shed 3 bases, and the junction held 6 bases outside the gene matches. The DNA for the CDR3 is TGTGCCAGCAGCTTGGTAGCGGGAGCTCACTACAATGAGCAGTTCTTC. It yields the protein CASSLVAGAHYNEQFF.

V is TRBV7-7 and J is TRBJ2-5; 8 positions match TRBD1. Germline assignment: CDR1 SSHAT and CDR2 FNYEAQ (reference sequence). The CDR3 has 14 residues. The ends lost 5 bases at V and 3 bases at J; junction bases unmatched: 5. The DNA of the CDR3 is TGTGCCAGCAGCCCAGGACAGGGAGAAGAGACCCAGTACTTC. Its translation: CASSPGQGEETQYF. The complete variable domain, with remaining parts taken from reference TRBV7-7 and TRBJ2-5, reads GAGVSQSPRYKVTKRGQDVTLRCDPISSHATLYWYQQALGQGPEFLTYFNYEAQPDKSGLPSDRFSAERPEGSISTLTIQRTEQRDSAMYRCASSPGQGEETQYFGPGTRLLVL.

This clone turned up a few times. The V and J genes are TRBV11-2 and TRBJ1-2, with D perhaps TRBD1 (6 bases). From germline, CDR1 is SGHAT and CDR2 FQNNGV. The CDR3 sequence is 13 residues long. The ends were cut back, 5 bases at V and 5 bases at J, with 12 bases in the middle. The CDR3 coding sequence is TGTGCCAGCAGCAGGGACATGATGTATGGCTACACCTTC. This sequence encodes CASSRDMMYGYTF.

The CDR3 here is CASSSLAGEGGETQYF. CDR3 nucleotides: TGTGCCAGCAGTTCCTTAGCGGGAGAGGGGGGAGAGACCCAGTACTTC. The chain has TRBV6-5 and TRBJ2-5, with 9 bases matching TRBD2. Trimming cost V 4 bases and J 4 bases; bases outside gene matches: 10. The CDR3 has 16 amino acids. Germline V CDR1 and CDR2: MNHEY, SVGAGI.

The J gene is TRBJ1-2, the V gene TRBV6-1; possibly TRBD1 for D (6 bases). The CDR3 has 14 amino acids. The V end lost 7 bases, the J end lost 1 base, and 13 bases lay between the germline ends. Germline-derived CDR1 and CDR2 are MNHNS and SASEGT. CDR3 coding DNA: TGTGCCAGCATTAGGCCAGGGGTTAACTATGGCTACACCTTC. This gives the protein CASIRPGVNYGYTF.

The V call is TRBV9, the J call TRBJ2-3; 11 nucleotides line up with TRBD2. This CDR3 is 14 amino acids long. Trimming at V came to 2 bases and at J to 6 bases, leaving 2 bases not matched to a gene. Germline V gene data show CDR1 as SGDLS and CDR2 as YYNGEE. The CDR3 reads CASSVSGRVDTQYF. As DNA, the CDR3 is TGTGCCAGCAGCGTTAGCGGGAGGGTGGATACGCAGTATTTT.

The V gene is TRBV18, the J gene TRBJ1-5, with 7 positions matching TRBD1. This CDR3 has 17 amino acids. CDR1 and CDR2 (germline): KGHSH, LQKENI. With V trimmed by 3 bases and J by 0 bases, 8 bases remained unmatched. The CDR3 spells CASSPTSGGGSNQPQHF. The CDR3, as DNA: TGTGCCAGCTCACCTACATCAGGGGGGGGTAGCAATCAGCCCCAGCATTTT. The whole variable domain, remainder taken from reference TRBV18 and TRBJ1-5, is NAGVMQNPRHLVRRRGQEARLRCSPMKGHSHVYWYRQLPEEGLKFMVYLQKENIIDESGMPKERFSAEFPKEGPSILRIQQVVRGDSAAYFCASSPTSGGGSNQPQHFGDGTRLSIL.

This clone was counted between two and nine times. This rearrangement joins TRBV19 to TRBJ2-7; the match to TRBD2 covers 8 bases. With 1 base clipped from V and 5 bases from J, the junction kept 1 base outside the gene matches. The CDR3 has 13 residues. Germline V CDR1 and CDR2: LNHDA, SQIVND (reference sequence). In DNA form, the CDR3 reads TGTGCCAGTAGTATAGCGGGAGGGAACGAGCAGTACTTC. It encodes CASSIAGGNEQYF.

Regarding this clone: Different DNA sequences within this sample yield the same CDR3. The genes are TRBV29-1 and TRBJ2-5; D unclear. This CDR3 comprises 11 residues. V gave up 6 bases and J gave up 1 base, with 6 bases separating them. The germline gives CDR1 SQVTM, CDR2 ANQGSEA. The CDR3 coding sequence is TGCAGCGTGCGAATCCAAGAGACCCAGTACTTC. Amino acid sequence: CSVRIQETQYF.

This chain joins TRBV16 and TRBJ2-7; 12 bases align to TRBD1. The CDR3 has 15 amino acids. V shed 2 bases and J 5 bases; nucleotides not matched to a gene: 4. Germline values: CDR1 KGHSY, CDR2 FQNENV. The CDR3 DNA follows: TGTGCCAGCAGCCAAAGGGACAGGGGGCTAGACGAGCAGTACTTC. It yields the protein CASSQRDRGLDEQYF. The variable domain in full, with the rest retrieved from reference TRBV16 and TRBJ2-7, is GEEVAQTPKHLVRGEGQKAKLYCAPIKGHSYVFWYQQVLKNEFKFLISFQNENVFDETGMPKERFSAKCLPNSPCSLEIQATKLEDSAVYFCASSQRDRGLDEQYFGPGTRLTVT.